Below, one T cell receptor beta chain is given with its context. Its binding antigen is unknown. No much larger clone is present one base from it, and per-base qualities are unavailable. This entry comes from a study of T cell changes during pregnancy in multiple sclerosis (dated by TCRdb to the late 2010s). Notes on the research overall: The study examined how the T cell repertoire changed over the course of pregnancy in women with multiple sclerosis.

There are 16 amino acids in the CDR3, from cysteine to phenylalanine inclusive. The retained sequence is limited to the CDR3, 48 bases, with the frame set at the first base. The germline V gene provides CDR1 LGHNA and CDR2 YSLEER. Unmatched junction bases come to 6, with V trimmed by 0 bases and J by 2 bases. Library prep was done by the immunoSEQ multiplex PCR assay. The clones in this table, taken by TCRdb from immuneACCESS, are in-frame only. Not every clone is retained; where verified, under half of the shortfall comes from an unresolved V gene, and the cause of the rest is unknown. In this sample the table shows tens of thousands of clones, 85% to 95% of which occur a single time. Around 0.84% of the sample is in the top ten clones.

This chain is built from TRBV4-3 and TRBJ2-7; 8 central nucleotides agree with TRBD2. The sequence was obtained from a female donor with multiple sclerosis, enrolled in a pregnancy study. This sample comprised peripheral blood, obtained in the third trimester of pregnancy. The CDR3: CASSQDPSGGPYEQYF. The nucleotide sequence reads TGCGCCAGCAGCCAAGATCCCAGCGGGGGACCCTACGAGCAGTACTTC.